Presented here are 21 T cell receptor beta chains from one specimen sequenced in a study of cytomegalovirus exposure and HLA in healthy donors. Researchers ran the PCR with 60 Vbeta and 13 Jbeta primers. Produced via immunoSEQ multiplex PCR; TCRdb's table is partial and in-frame only. The table records roughly 200,000 clones, 80% to 90% of them present only once. Sequences were obtained from PBMCs. All receptors derive from a man aged 25-40 years in good health and CMV-seronegative.

The chain carries TRBV6-1 and TRBJ1-1; 8 nucleotides agree with TRBD1. V trimming: 1 base; J trimming: 1 base; junction bases outside the gene matches: 5. The germline V gene has CDR1 MNHNS and CDR2 SASEGT. This CDR3 has 16 amino acids. The CDR3 loop reads CASSEDQGAGNTEAFF. The CDR3 DNA is TGTGCCAGCAGTGAAGACCAGGGGGCGGGGAACACTGAAGCTTTCTTT.

This chain connects TRBV28 to TRBJ1-1; a possible D gene is TRBD1 (6 bases). The CDR3 runs 12 residues. V gave up 7 bases and J gave up 6 bases, with 12 bases separating them. Germline V gene lookup returns CDR1 MDHEN and CDR2 SYDVKM. CDR3 in DNA: TGTGCCAGCAACATACAGGGTCCTGAAGCTTTCTTT. This gives the protein CASNIQGPEAFF. The full variable domain, rest sourced from reference TRBV28 and TRBJ1-1, is DVKVTQSSRYLVKRTGEKVFLECVQDMDHENMFWYRQDPGLGLRLIYFSYDVKMKEKGDIPEGYSVSREKKERFSLILESASTNQTSMYLCASNIQGPEAFFGQGTRLTVV.

The CDR3 is CASSTRGNFQETQYF. The CDR3 DNA follows: TGTGCCAGCAGCACCAGAGGGAACTTCCAAGAGACCCAGTACTTC. V is TRBV9 and J is TRBJ2-5; weak D call: TRBD2 (5 bases). Germline values: CDR1 SGDLS, CDR2 YYNGEE. V was shortened by 4 bases and J by 1 base, with 14 bases between the two germline ends. The CDR3 has 15 residues.

This sequence joins TRBV7-9 and TRBJ2-7, with no clear D. Germline CDR1 is SEHNR and CDR2 is FQNEAQ (reference sequence). V lost 0 bases, J lost 3 bases, and 9 bases lay in between. This CDR3 comprises 14 residues. CDR3: CASSLAERIYEQYF. Here the CDR3 DNA reads TGTGCCAGCAGCTTAGCGGAGAGAATCTACGAGCAGTACTTC.

This clone has just one count. The chain employs TRBV6-5 and TRBJ1-5; no clear D. V was clipped by 6 bases and J by 5 bases, with 14 bases between them. The CDR3 length is 14 residues. Germline V gene data show CDR1 as MNHEY and CDR2 as SVGAGI. This chain's CDR3 is CASRGPSFDQPQHF. The CDR3 region has the DNA TGTGCCAGCAGGGGCCCGAGTTTCGATCAGCCCCAGCATTTT.

The chain employs TRBV7-6 and TRBJ2-1; D might be TRBD2 (6 bases). CDR3 size: 14 residues. Trimming left V 6 bases short and J 10 bases short, with 19 bases between. Germline V gives CDR1 SGHVS, CDR2 FNYEAQ. Here the CDR3 reads CASSLLPKGREQFF. As DNA, the CDR3 is TGTGCCAGCAGTTTACTACCAAAGGGGAGGGAGCAGTTCTTC.

Remarks on this clone: An end of the junction differs from the germline gene, which may be a read error. The chain carries TRBV7-2 and TRBJ2-3, with 9 bases that match TRBD2. In germline, CDR1 is SGHTA, CDR2 FQGNSA. This CDR3 has 15 amino acids. CDR3 DNA: TGTGCCAGCAGCCTAGCGGGGCAGAACACAGATACGCAGTATTTT. It encodes CASSLAGQNTDTQYF.

V and J are TRBV6-5 and TRBJ2-5; 8 bases agree with TRBD2. Trimming took 4 bases from V and 2 from J; bases not matched to a gene: 6. The germline V gene encodes CDR1 MNHEY and CDR2 SVGAGI. The CDR3 runs to 15 residues. This chain's CDR3 is CASSSPGGAQETQYF. CDR3 DNA: TGTGCCAGCAGTTCCCCGGGAGGGGCGCAAGAGACCCAGTACTTC.

In this sample, this clone turned up once. Other DNA sequences in the same sample also yield this CDR3. This chain connects TRBV2 to TRBJ2-3; TRBD1 might be the D (6 bases). Germline V lookup: CDR1 SNHLY, CDR2 FYNNEI. This CDR3 has 15 residues. V gave up 3 bases and J gave up 0 bases, with 10 bases separating them. DNA for the CDR3: TGTGCCAGCAGTGAGGAAGGGGGTAGCACAGATACGCAGTATTTT. Translating it yields CASSEEGGSTDTQYF. The full variable domain, its missing parts supplied by reference TRBV2 and TRBJ2-3, is EPEVTQTPSHQVTQMGQEVILRCVPISNHLYFYWYRQILGQKVEFLVSFYNNEISEKSEIFDDQFSVERPDGSNFTLKIRSTKLEDSAMYFCASSEEGGSTDTQYFGPGTRLTVL.

V gene TRBV5-4 combines with J gene TRBJ2-5; tentatively, D is TRBD2 (7 bases). Germline CDR1 SGHNT, CDR2 YYREEE (reference sequence). The germline V and J ends were trimmed by 4 bases and 2 bases, with 30 bases remaining between them. This CDR3 has 20 amino acids. The CDR3 DNA reads as TGTGCCAGCAGCAAGGGACTACTACTGACGGGGGGCCGAGGACAAGAGACCCAGTACTTC. Its translation is CASSKGLLLTGGRGQETQYF.

The gene calls are TRBV15 and TRBJ1-1; 9 bases fit TRBD1. V dropped 0 bases and J dropped 6; count of bases not matched to a gene: 5. From germline, CDR1 is LNHNV and CDR2 YYDKDF (reference sequence). The CDR3 is 15 amino acids. CDR3 region: CATSREAGTGSEAFF. The CDR3 nucleotides read TGTGCCACCAGCAGAGAGGCCGGGACAGGGTCTGAAGCTTTCTTT.

This chain uses TRBV2 with TRBJ1-2; perhaps TRBD1 as D (5 bases). The CDR3 sequence is 14 residues long. Germline V lookup: CDR1 SNHLY, CDR2 FYNNEI. Between the trimmed V and J ends, which lost 5 bases and 0 bases, there was a span of 10 bases. The CDR3 loop is CASSPWGANYGYTF. The CDR3 nucleotides are TGTGCCAGCAGTCCGTGGGGGGCTAACTATGGCTACACCTTC.

The rearrangement uses TRBV6-5 and TRBJ1-1; TRBD1 agrees at 8 bases. The germline CDR1 and CDR2 sequences are MNHEY and SVGAGI. The V segment lost 0 bases and the J segment 5 bases; nucleotides outside the gene matches: 5. CDR3 length: 15 amino acids. DNA for the CDR3: TGTGCCAGCAGTTACTCCCGGACAGGGTCAACTGAAGCTTTCTTT. This encodes CASSYSRTGSTEAFF.

In this sample, this clone turned up once. V usage is TRBV21-1 and J usage is TRBJ2-7; the table gives TRBD1 as D, unverified against the DNA. TRBV21-1 is a listed pseudogene. The CDR3 is made up of 15 amino acids. The CDR3 nucleotides are TGTGCCAGCAGCAAACCGGGACAGGCGATCTACGAGCAGTACTTC. Its translation is CASSKPGQAIYEQYF.

On this clone itself: Other DNA variants within this sample encode the same CDR3. The chain uses TRBV19 and TRBJ2-2; TRBD2 might be the D (6 bases). CDR1 LNHDA and CDR2 SQIVND come from the germline V gene (reference sequence). V dropped 7 bases and J dropped 0 bases, with 15 bases sitting between them. This CDR3 region has 16 residues. As DNA, the CDR3 is TGTGCCAGTACCCCGGACTATCGAACGAACACCGGGGAGCTGTTTTTT. This gives the protein CASTPDYRTNTGELFF.

This chain uses TRBV9 with TRBJ2-5, with D perhaps TRBD2 (6 bases). Trimming stripped 0 bases from V and 5 bases from J, with 8 bases between. CDR3 size: 13 residues. Germline lookup yields CDR1 SGDLS and CDR2 YYNGEE. This CDR3 is CASSVGDWETQYF. CDR3 coding DNA: TGTGCCAGCAGCGTAGGGGACTGGGAGACCCAGTACTTC.

This chain links TRBV5-6 with TRBJ1-6; D gene ambiguous. CDR3 size: 15 residues. V lost 2 bases to trimming and J lost 0 bases, with 6 bases between them. The germline CDR1 and CDR2 sequences are SGHDT and YYEEEE. The CDR3 sequence: CASSFYSSYNSPLHF. CDR3 DNA: TGTGCCAGCAGCTTTTACAGCTCCTATAATTCACCCCTCCACTTT.

The J gene is TRBJ2-1, the V gene TRBV15; D may be TRBD2 (6 bases). Looked up from germline, CDR1 is LNHNV and CDR2 is YYDKDF (reference sequence). The CDR3 has 16 amino acids. The V and J ends lost 6 bases and 0 bases respectively, with 15 bases between them. The CDR3 DNA reads as TGTGCCACCAGTCGTGGGGGAGGCCTCTCCTACAATGAGCAGTTCTTC. Protein sequence: CATSRGGGLSYNEQFF.

This clone appeared a single time. V gene TRBV5-1 combines with J gene TRBJ2-7; a weak D match, TRBD1 (5 bases). The V gene lost 2 bases and the J gene lost 6 bases, with 9 bases spanning the gap. There are 12 residues in the CDR3. Germline CDR1 and CDR2: SGHRS and YFSETQ. The CDR3 DNA follows: TGCGCCAGCAGCTTTGGGGCAGTCGAGCAGTACTTC. This codes for CASSFGAVEQYF. The full variable domain, in which reference TRBV5-1 and TRBJ2-7 provide the parts outside the CDR3, is KAGVTQTPRYLIKTRGQQVTLSCSPISGHRSVSWYQQTPGQGLQFLFEYFSETQRNKGNFPGRFSGRQFSNSRSEMNVSTLELGDSALYLCASSFGAVEQYFGPGTRLTVT.

This chain links TRBV5-4 with TRBJ1-1; weak D call: TRBD1 (5 bases). V dropped 2 bases and J dropped 1 base, with 12 bases sitting between them. The length of the CDR3 is 15 residues. Looked up from germline, CDR1 is SGHNT and CDR2 is YYREEE (reference sequence). CDR3 protein: CASSFVMGGNTEAFF. Here the CDR3 DNA reads TGTGCCAGCAGCTTCGTGATGGGGGGGAACACTGAAGCTTTCTTT.

The CDR3 DNA follows: TGTGCCAGCAGCGTAGAGGGTAGCGGGTCCTACGAGCAGTACTTC. Its translation: CASSVEGSGSYEQYF. V is TRBV9 and J is TRBJ2-7, with 7 bases lining up with TRBD2. J was trimmed by 1 base and V by 0 bases; bases with no gene match: 4. The CDR3 has 15 residues. Germline V lookup: CDR1 SGDLS, CDR2 YYNGEE.